These 21 T cell receptor beta chains originate from one sample sequenced in a study of T-cell reconstitution after alpha-beta-depleted transplantation in children. This sample's TCRbeta library carried unique molecular identifier barcodes. TCRdb ran MiXCR on the PCR reads and lists one entry per CDR3 protein. The repertoire holds a few hundred thousand distinct CDR3 sequences, with 20% to 30% as singletons. The material was PBMCs, mostly from graft donor cells, obtained 180 days after TCRalphabeta/CD19-depleted stem cell transplant. Receptors originate from a male patient under 18 who had a stem cell transplant for acute lymphoblastic leukemia, so the T cells may come from the graft donor.

This rearrangement joins TRBV7-2 to TRBJ2-7; 9 bases line up with TRBD2. The CDR3 runs 15 residues. CDR1 is SGHTA, CDR2 FQGNSA, per germline. V was pared by 8 bases and J by 3 bases, with 11 bases of the junction left unmatched. The chain's CDR3 is CASDSPSGAHYEQYF. CDR3 in DNA: TGTGCCAGCGATTCACCTAGCGGGGCACACTACGAGCAGTACTTC.

A word on this clonotype: The junction does not match germline at one end; this may be a read error. V and J are TRBV7-3 and TRBJ2-3; TRBD2 aligns across 8 bases. Germline V gene data show CDR1 as SGHTA and CDR2 as FQGTGA. CDR3 length: 20 residues. For the CDR3, the DNA is TGTGCCTGCAGCTTATCCCCTCCCCTAGCGGGCCCCTCTAGCACAGATACGCAGTATTTT. It encodes CACSLSPPLAGPSSTDTQYF. Combining the CDR3 with reference TRBV7-3 and TRBJ2-3 gives the whole variable domain GAGVSQTPSNKVTEKGKYVELRCDPISGHTALYWYRQSLGQGPEFLIYFQGTGAADDSGLPNDRFFAVRPEGSVSTLKIQRTERGDSAVYLCACSLSPPLAGPSSTDTQYFGPGTRLTVL.

The V call is TRBV7-2, the J call TRBJ2-7; D gene uncertain. Between the trimmed V and J ends, which lost 1 base and 0 bases, there was a span of 10 bases. Germline CDR1 SGHTA, CDR2 FQGNSA. The CDR3 covers 15 residues. The DNA for the CDR3 is TGTGCCAGCAGCTTAGGATGGCGAAGCTCCTACGAGCAGTACTTC. This sequence encodes CASSLGWRSSYEQYF.

Only a few counts were recorded for this clonotype. The chain links TRBV4-1 to TRBJ2-7; the D gene is possibly TRBD1 (6 bases). This CDR3 is 17 amino acids long. Germline CDR1 is MGHRA and CDR2 is YSYEKL. Between the trimmed V and J ends, which lost 0 bases and 2 bases, there was a span of 17 bases. CDR3 coding DNA: TGCGCCAGCAGCCAAGAGGAGACAGGTTATCTCCCCTACGAGCAGTACTTC. Its protein product is CASSQEETGYLPYEQYF.

This clonotype was observed a handful of times. The chain recombines TRBV7-2 with TRBJ2-1; the match to TRBD2 covers 14 bases. Trimming took 4 bases from V and 7 from J; bases not matched to a gene: 6. Germline V gene data show CDR1 as SGHTA and CDR2 as FQGNSA. The CDR3 totals 16 residues. The CDR3 DNA follows: TGTGCCAGCAGCTCCCCGGGACTAGCGGGAGTTAATGAGCAGTTCTTC. This sequence encodes CASSSPGLAGVNEQFF.

V gene TRBV7-8 combines with J gene TRBJ2-3; TRBD1 might be the D (5 bases). The CDR3 covers 15 residues. Germline-derived CDR1 and CDR2 are SGHVS and FQNEAQ. V shed 3 bases and J shed 1 base, with 11 bases lying between them. CDR3 in amino acids: CASSLGRPRTDTQYF. The CDR3 coding sequence is TGTGCCAGCAGCTTGGGGCGGCCTCGCACAGATACGCAGTATTTT.

The chain links TRBV29-1 to TRBJ2-1; no firm D call. Looked up from germline, CDR1 is SQVTM and CDR2 is ANQGSEA. The CDR3 runs 11 residues. The V and J ends lost 5 bases and 4 bases respectively, with 6 bases between them. CDR3 nucleotide sequence: TGCAGCGTTCGTCCATACAATGAGCAGTTCTTC. It specifies CSVRPYNEQFF.

A few counts support this clonotype. The V and J genes are TRBV12-3 or TRBV12-4 and TRBJ2-7, with a weak D call TRBD2 (6 bases). V lost 3 bases, J lost 1 base, and 16 bases lay in between. The CDR3 runs 16 residues. The CDR3 sequence: CASSLIGYAGSYEQYF. The DNA for the CDR3 is TGTGCCAGCAGTTTGATAGGGTACGCGGGATCCTACGAGCAGTACTTC.

The rearrangement joins TRBV4-1 to TRBJ1-5; D might be TRBD1 (6 bases). Trimming pared 4 bases from V and 4 bases from J, leaving 17 bases between. Per the germline V gene, CDR1 is MGHRA and CDR2 is YSYEKL. The CDR3 extends over 16 amino acids. CDR3 region: CASSPSTTGMNQPQHF. The CDR3 coding sequence is TGCGCCAGCAGCCCCTCTACGACAGGAATGAATCAGCCCCAGCATTTT.

This clonotype appeared a few times. The chain joins TRBV20-1 to TRBJ1-5; D gene unclear. With 3 bases removed from V and 5 bases from J, the gap between germline ends came to 8 bases. Germline values: CDR1 DFQATT, CDR2 SNEGSKA (reference sequence). This CDR3 is built from 12 residues. The CDR3: CSASRRHQPQHF. DNA of the CDR3: TGCAGTGCTAGCAGAAGGCATCAGCCCCAGCATTTT.

In this sample, this clonotype turned up a few times. This chain links TRBV20-1 with TRBJ2-7; TRBD2 matches 15 bases. This CDR3 has 15 residues. Trimming removed 6 bases from V and 5 bases from J; junction bases left unmatched: 8. Germline assignment: CDR1 DFQATT and CDR2 SNEGSKA (reference sequence). The CDR3 protein is CSARLGLAGGDEQYF. In nucleotides, the CDR3 is TGCAGTGCCCGATTGGGACTAGCGGGAGGCGACGAGCAGTACTTC.

This clonotype was counted between two and nine times. The rearrangement links TRBV5-1 to TRBJ2-7; 15 bases match TRBD2. Germline-derived CDR1 and CDR2 are SGHRS and YFSETQ. The V segment lost 4 bases and the J segment 5 bases; nucleotides outside the gene matches: 7. CDR3 size: 16 residues. The CDR3 reads CASSIGLAGGPHEQYF. The DNA of the CDR3 is TGCGCCAGCAGCATCGGACTAGCGGGAGGGCCCCACGAGCAGTACTTC.

This chain joins TRBV6-1 and TRBJ2-1, with D unresolved. The CDR3 is 15 amino acids. Germline V gene lookup returns CDR1 MNHNS and CDR2 SASEGT. V was cut by 6 bases and J by 0 bases, with 12 bases left in between. The CDR3 is CASRPTPVSYNEQFF. CDR3 nucleotide sequence: TGTGCCAGCAGACCCACTCCGGTCTCCTACAATGAGCAGTTCTTC.

The sample holds a few counts of this clonotype. The CDR3 coding sequence is TGTGCCATCAGTGCTTCCAGCGGGAGTTTCAATGAGCAGTTCTTC. Its translation: CAISASSGSFNEQFF. The J gene is TRBJ2-1, the V gene TRBV10-3; the match to TRBD2 covers 8 bases. Germline V lookup: CDR1 ENHRY, CDR2 SYGVKD. This CDR3 spans 15 amino acids. The V and J ends lost 4 bases and 6 bases, in that order; junction bases with no gene match: 8.

This clonotype was counted only a few times. This chain joins TRBV12-3 or TRBV12-4 and TRBJ2-1; 7 bases are a match to TRBD2. This CDR3 contains 22 residues. The ends lost 2 bases at V and 7 bases at J; junction bases unmatched: 29. The CDR3 is CASSLRHASGRARLGSDNEQFF. In DNA form, the CDR3 reads TGTGCCAGCAGTTTAAGGCACGCCAGTGGGAGGGCCCGTCTCGGCAGCGATAATGAGCAGTTCTTC.

In this sample, this clonotype turned up a few times. This sequence joins TRBV3-1 and TRBJ2-2, with a tentative D call TRBD1 (5 bases). This CDR3 region has 16 residues. Germline V gene data show CDR1 as LGHDT and CDR2 as YNNKEL (reference sequence). The germline V and J ends were trimmed by 0 bases and 4 bases, with 12 bases remaining between them. This chain's CDR3 is CASSQDSAGSTGELFF. CDR3 nucleotides: TGTGCCAGCAGCCAAGATTCCGCAGGGTCCACCGGGGAGCTGTTTTTT. Variable domain in full (rest from reference TRBV3-1 and TRBJ2-2): DTAVSQTPKYLVTQMGNDKSIKCEQNLGHDTMYWYKQDSKKFLKIMFSYNNKELIINETVPNRFSPKSPDKAHLNLHINSLELGDSAVYFCASSQDSAGSTGELFFGEGSRLTVL.

This clonotype was observed a single time. This chain's CDR3 is CASSFPNSYEQYF. The CDR3 DNA is TGTGCCAGCAGCTTTCCCAACTCCTACGAGCAGTACTTC. The chain uses TRBV7-9 and TRBJ2-7; D gene unclear. The length of the CDR3 is 13 residues. CDR1 SEHNR and CDR2 FQNEAQ come from the germline V gene (reference sequence). V lost 3 bases and J 0 bases, leaving 6 bases between the germline ends. Looking up the rest from reference TRBV7-9 and TRBJ2-7 gives the full variable domain: DTGVSQNPRHKITKRGQNVTFRCDPISEHNRLYWYRQTLGQGPEFLTYFQNEAQLEKSRLLSDRFSAERPKGSFSTLEIQRTEQGDSAMYLCASSFPNSYEQYFGPGTRLTVT.

V usage is TRBV14 and J usage is TRBJ2-5; TRBD1 might be the D (5 bases). This CDR3 spans 11 amino acids. Trimming removed 1 base at V and 11 bases at J, with 8 bases between. The germline V gene encodes CDR1 SGHDN and CDR2 FVKESK. CDR3 residues: CASSQAWTQYF. CDR3 in DNA: TGTGCCAGCAGCCAAGCTTGGACACAGTACTTC.

V and J are TRBV6-1 and TRBJ1-5; D perhaps matches TRBD1 (5 bases). The CDR3 contains 15 residues. Trimming took 6 bases from V and 2 from J, leaving 14 bases between them. Germline CDR1 MNHNS, CDR2 SASEGT. The CDR3 DNA reads as TGTGCCAGCAGAATGGGGACTAGTGGCAATCAGCCCCAGCATTTT. Translating it yields CASRMGTSGNQPQHF.

This clonotype was counted a few times. The CDR3, as DNA: TGTGCCAGCAGTGAAGCCGTCACTAATTACAATGAGCAGTTCTTC. Amino acids: CASSEAVTNYNEQFF. The chain couples TRBV6-1 to TRBJ2-1; D is ambiguous. CDR1 is MNHNS and CDR2 is SASEGT in the germline V gene. The CDR3 contains 15 residues. The ends were cut back, 0 bases at V and 4 bases at J, with 10 bases in the middle.

This clonotype has just a few counts. V usage is TRBV28 and J usage is TRBJ1-1; 7 bases are a match to TRBD1. Per germline, CDR1 MDHEN and CDR2 SYDVKM. J gave up 5 bases and V 6 bases, and 12 bases lay outside the gene matches. The CDR3 is 15 amino acids. The CDR3 DNA sequence: TGTGCCAGCAGCGGCTCCGGGACAGCTGAAACTGAAGCTTTCTTT. Translated: CASSGSGTAETEAFF.